This section outlines one T cell receptor beta chain sequence together with its context. This record comes from a study of blood T cell repertoires in COVID-19. Study-level background: Acute and convalescent COVID-19 samples came from the United States, Italy and Spain. Sources were T cells, B-cell-depleted T cells, or PBMCs; the material itself was cDNA or gDNA.

Study processing details: Reference gene primer amplification gave estimated nucleated cell counts. Sequencing used immunoSEQ multiplex PCR; TCRdb keeps in-frame clones, though not all of them. V and J calls and clone size are those listed in that table; D and trimming were worked out from the DNA. The table has about 200,000 clones, roughly 80% seen once. Between the trimmed V and J ends, which lost 1 base and 3 bases, there was a span of 7 bases. Germline V CDR1 and CDR2: SGHDT, YYEEEE. The CDR3 consists of 13 residues. This TCR was sampled from a woman of 80 years or more with acute or convalescent COVID-19. The chain is built from TRBV5-6 and TRBJ1-2; no reliable D call. Specimen: peripheral blood. DNA of the CDR3: TGTGCCAGCAGCTTGCCGGCGGACTATGGCTACACCTTC. This codes for CASSLPADYGYTF.